The clone carrying this T cell receptor (beta chain) was observed a handful of times. No antigen is known for it. This sample was included in a study of spatial heterogeneity in lung cancer. Across the study: In cases with available follow-up PBMC samples, these were sequenced at a median of about two years after resection.

The germline V and J ends were trimmed by 6 bases and 8 bases, with 10 bases remaining between them. There are 10 residues in the CDR3. Germline-derived CDR1 and CDR2 are SQVTM and ANQGSEA. Notes on the study in general: Expanded tumor TCRs that were ubiquitous appeared in blood more at resection than follow-up.

Every TCR cDNA molecule bore its own unique molecular identifier. TCRdb processed the 5' RACE reads anew with MiXCR; each CDR3 protein has one entry. The table records about 52,000 distinct CDR3 sequences, roughly 8.1% of them present only once. Stated time point: blood at routine non-recurrence follow-up after resection. The study sequenced unsorted whole RNA from tumor, nontumor lung or frozen PBMC. The sequencing here drew on PBMCs, taken at follow-up. The chain links TRBV29-1 to TRBJ1-2; no definite D call. The receptor was isolated from a female donor with early-stage non-small cell lung cancer. The CDR3 loop is CSVRSRGYTF. Written as DNA, the CDR3 is TGCAGCGTCCGAAGTAGGGGCTACACCTTC.